Following are 32 T cell receptor beta chains from one sample sequenced in a study of T cell repertoires in cytomegalovirus infection. TCRdb ran MiXCR on the reads and lists one entry per CDR3 protein. The sample has 100,000 to 150,000 distinct CDR3 sequences; roughly 9% are singletons. Sequencing was performed on PBMCs. These receptors were collected from a human donor in good health (CMV status not recorded). Some clones in this sample may be carry-over from other donors' samples.

This clonotype has ten or more counts. The chain links TRBV7-9 to TRBJ2-3; D may be TRBD1 or TRBD2 (6 bases each). Trimming took off 4 bases at V and 5 bases at J, with 16 bases between the two ends. This CDR3 has 15 residues. Germline CDR1 SEHNR, CDR2 FQNEAQ (reference sequence). CDR3 nucleotides: TGTGCCAGCAGCTCCCTTTTGGGGGGCCAAGATACGCAGTATTTT. Its protein product is CASSSLLGGQDTQYF. The variable domain in full, completed from reference TRBV7-9 and TRBJ2-3, reads DTGVSQNPRHKITKRGQNVTFRCDPISEHNRLYWYRQTLGQGPEFLTYFQNEAQLEKSRLLSDRFSAERPKGSFSTLEIQRTEQGDSAMYLCASSSLLGGQDTQYFGPGTRLTVL.

This clonotype was counted ten times or more. The genes are TRBV2 and TRBJ2-2, with no clear D. The CDR3 runs 15 residues. V lost 4 bases to trimming and J lost 2 bases, with 11 bases between them. Per the germline V gene, CDR1 is SNHLY and CDR2 is FYNNEI. In nucleotides, the CDR3 is TGTGCCAGCAGTGTAACGGCCTTTAACACCGGGGAGCTGTTTTTT. It is translated as CASSVTAFNTGELFF.

This clonotype was seen repeatedly, ten times or more. The chain is built from TRBV6-1 and TRBJ2-2; 8 nucleotides agree with TRBD1. This CDR3 has 15 amino acids. V lost 6 bases and J lost 7; bases outside the gene matches: 10. The germline V gene encodes CDR1 MNHNS and CDR2 SASEGT. CDR3 protein: CASRTRDRLYGELFF. CDR3 sequence (DNA): TGTGCCAGCAGAACCCGGGACAGGTTATACGGGGAGCTGTTTTTT.

This clonotype was seen at least ten times. This chain uses TRBV5-1 with TRBJ2-1; 8 nucleotides align to TRBD2. This CDR3 region has 16 residues. Germline V gene lookup returns CDR1 SGHRS and CDR2 YFSETQ. The J segment lost 9 bases and the V segment lost 5 bases, leaving 16 bases of the junction unmatched. CDR3 sequence: CASSFLQAGAHREQFF. Here the CDR3 DNA reads TGCGCCAGCAGTTTCTTACAAGCGGGGGCCCACCGTGAGCAGTTCTTC.

In its sample, this clonotype was seen many times. V gene TRBV19 combines with J gene TRBJ1-5; D is perhaps TRBD1 (6 bases). The CDR3 is made up of 15 amino acids. Trimming left V 6 bases short and J 3 bases short, with 15 bases between. The germline CDR1 and CDR2 sequences are LNHDA and SQIVND (reference sequence). The CDR3 coding sequence is TGTGCCAGTAGAGATTCGACAGGCCACAATCAGCCCCAGCATTTT. It encodes CASRDSTGHNQPQHF.

V gene TRBV4-1 combines with J gene TRBJ1-4; D call uncertain. Germline V gene lookup returns CDR1 MGHRA and CDR2 YSYEKL. The CDR3 has 15 amino acids. V shed 0 bases and J shed 6 bases, with 11 bases lying between them. CDR3 residues: CASSQDLVFDEKLFF. The CDR3 coding sequence is TGCGCCAGCAGCCAAGATCTGGTCTTTGATGAAAAACTGTTTTTT.

This clonotype was counted at least ten times. The CDR3 DNA reads as TGTGCCAGCAGCCCAGCTAGAGGGGCTAATGAAAAACTGTTTTTT. It codes for CASSPARGANEKLFF. The V and J genes are TRBV7-2 and TRBJ1-4, with D possibly matching TRBD1 (5 bases). The CDR3 length is 15 residues. The V end lost 5 bases, the J end lost 3 bases, and 13 bases lay between the germline ends. Germline CDR1 and CDR2: SGHTA and FQGNSA.

This clonotype has only a few counts. J is TRBJ2-7 and V is TRBV5-1, with a tentative D call TRBD2 (5 bases). The CDR3 extends over 15 amino acids. The V gene's germline CDR1 is SGHRS and CDR2 YFSETQ. With 0 bases removed from V and 5 bases from J, the gap between germline ends came to 15 bases. The CDR3 loop reads CASSLAAPERDEQYF. The CDR3 DNA follows: TGCGCCAGCAGCTTGGCGGCCCCGGAGAGGGACGAGCAGTACTTC.

This clonotype was seen a few times. The rearrangement links TRBV28 to TRBJ1-4; 7 nucleotides line up with TRBD1. The CDR3 has 13 amino acids. Losses at the gene ends were 8 bases for V and 8 bases for J; bases not matched to a gene: 8. Germline CDR1 is MDHEN and CDR2 is SYDVKM. In DNA form, the CDR3 reads TGTGCCAGCCTTTTAACAGGGGAGGAAAAACTGTTTTTT. Translated: CASLLTGEEKLFF. The full variable domain, its missing parts supplied by reference TRBV28 and TRBJ1-4, is DVKVTQSSRYLVKRTGEKVFLECVQDMDHENMFWYRQDPGLGLRLIYFSYDVKMKEKGDIPEGYSVSREKKERFSLILESASTNQTSMYLCASLLTGEEKLFFGSGTQLSVL.

This clonotype was counted ten times or more. The chain carries TRBV12-3 or TRBV12-4 and TRBJ2-1, with 8 bases lining up with TRBD1. With V trimmed by 2 bases and J by 10 bases, 7 bases remained unmatched. The CDR3 sequence is 14 residues long. The CDR3 region has the DNA TGTGCCAGCAGTTTACAGGGGGCTCTTGGGGAGCAGTTCTTC. Its protein product is CASSLQGALGEQFF.

This chain connects TRBV28 to TRBJ2-7; a possible D gene is TRBD1 (5 bases). This CDR3 contains 11 residues. In germline, CDR1 is MDHEN, CDR2 SYDVKM. The V end lost 8 bases, the J end lost 4 bases, and 9 bases lay between the germline ends. This chain's CDR3 is CASLDRYEQYF. The DNA of the CDR3 is TGTGCCAGCTTAGACAGATACGAGCAGTACTTC.

This clonotype occurred many times. This chain uses TRBV19 with TRBJ2-3; TRBD1 aligns across 9 bases. CDR1 and CDR2 from the germline V gene are LNHDA and SQIVND (reference sequence). J was trimmed by 3 bases and V by 4 bases; bases with no gene match: 8. The CDR3 runs to 16 residues. The CDR3 DNA follows: TGTGCCAGTAGTAAGAGGTCGGGACAGGGTACAGATACGCAGTATTTT. It yields the protein CASSKRSGQGTDTQYF.

Many counts were recorded for this clonotype. The rearrangement uses TRBV5-1 and TRBJ2-1; possible D gene TRBD2, 5 bases. Germline CDR1 is SGHRS and CDR2 is YFSETQ. Trimming took off 0 bases at V and 1 base at J, with 17 bases between the two ends. CDR3 length: 18 amino acids. The CDR3 reads CASSLAGLPTPSYNEQFF. The CDR3 DNA sequence: TGCGCCAGCAGCTTGGCCGGACTTCCGACTCCTTCCTACAATGAGCAGTTCTTC.

This clonotype was observed at least ten times. The chain combines TRBV5-6 with TRBJ2-2; 9 nucleotides match TRBD1. Germline CDR1 SGHDT, CDR2 YYEEEE. The J segment lost 6 bases and the V segment lost 4 bases, leaving 10 bases of the junction unmatched. This CDR3 is 16 amino acids long. CDR3 sequence: CASSGHRGRISGELFF. CDR3 bases: TGTGCCAGCAGCGGGCACAGGGGGCGCATTTCCGGGGAGCTGTTTTTT.

The sample holds many counts of this clonotype. The chain joins TRBV6-1 to TRBJ1-4, with D perhaps matching TRBD1 (5 bases). Germline V gene lookup returns CDR1 MNHNS and CDR2 SASEGT. Trimming took off 8 bases at V and 6 bases at J, with 10 bases between the two ends. The CDR3 runs 12 residues. In DNA, the CDR3 is TGTGCCAGCCTGGGACGGCATGAAAAACTGTTTTTT. Translating it yields CASLGRHEKLFF.

The sample holds many counts of this clonotype. The rearrangement uses TRBV19 and TRBJ2-7; 9 bases line up with TRBD1. Germline V gene data show CDR1 as LNHDA and CDR2 as SQIVND (reference sequence). Trimming at V came to 5 bases and at J to 0 bases, leaving 5 bases not matched to a gene. This CDR3 is 15 amino acids long. The CDR3 is CASSSPGQGSYEQYF. CDR3 in DNA: TGTGCCAGTAGTTCACCGGGACAGGGCTCCTACGAGCAGTACTTC.

The rearrangement joins TRBV12-3 or TRBV12-4 to TRBJ1-1; no definite D call. The CDR3 has 11 amino acids. V dropped 3 bases and J dropped 7 bases, with 6 bases sitting between them. CDR3 region: CASSFRDEAFF. The CDR3 region has the DNA TGTGCCAGCAGTTTCCGGGATGAAGCTTTCTTT.

This clonotype appeared many times. This chain joins TRBV20-1 and TRBJ1-6; D is unclear. With 3 bases removed from V and 7 bases from J, the gap between germline ends came to 13 bases. In germline, CDR1 is DFQATT, CDR2 SNEGSKA (reference sequence). This CDR3 has 14 residues. The CDR3 DNA sequence: TGCAGTGCTAGGTCTGGGGTCGGGAATTCACCCCTCCACTTT. Translation: CSARSGVGNSPLHF.

This chain links TRBV5-1 with TRBJ2-5, with a weak D call TRBD2 (5 bases). This CDR3 comprises 14 residues. Trimming left V 0 bases short and J 3 bases short, with 9 bases between. Germline-derived CDR1 and CDR2 are SGHRS and YFSETQ. CDR3 protein: CASSLGGLKETQYF. The CDR3 DNA sequence: TGCGCCAGCAGCTTGGGAGGACTGAAAGAGACCCAGTACTTC.

The rearrangement links TRBV28 to TRBJ2-5; the match to TRBD2 covers 12 bases. The V gene end was trimmed by 4 bases and the J gene end by 4 bases; junction bases not matched to a gene: 7. Germline CDR1 and CDR2: MDHEN and SYDVKM. The CDR3 is made up of 16 amino acids. The DNA of the CDR3 is TGTGCCAGCAGTTCCCCTAGCGGGGGGGGAGGAGAGACCCAGTACTTC. Protein product: CASSSPSGGGGETQYF.

At least ten counts were recorded for this clonotype. The chain employs TRBV2 and TRBJ2-2, with a weak D call TRBD2 (5 bases). The length of the CDR3 is 13 residues. Germline CDR1 reads SNHLY; CDR2 reads FYNNEI. The V end lost 3 bases, the J end lost 4 bases, and 6 bases lay between the germline ends. In DNA, the CDR3 is TGTGCCAGCAGTGACGGACTCACCGGGGAGCTGTTTTTT. It is translated as CASSDGLTGELFF.

The J gene is TRBJ1-1, the V gene TRBV5-6; D unclear. CDR3 size: 14 residues. V was pared by 0 bases and J by 3 bases, with 9 bases between. Germline V gene lookup returns CDR1 SGHDT and CDR2 YYEEEE. The CDR3 loop reads CASSLVSSYTEAFF. The CDR3 DNA is TGTGCCAGCAGCTTGGTGAGTTCGTACACTGAAGCTTTCTTT.

In its sample, this clonotype was seen many times. The V and J genes are TRBV15 and TRBJ1-1, with D tentatively TRBD1 (6 bases). Trimming cost V 3 bases and J 1 base, with 15 bases left between them. In germline, CDR1 is LNHNV, CDR2 YYDKDF (reference sequence). The CDR3 is 16 residues long. The CDR3 nucleotides are TGTGCCACCAGCAGCCCCTTGACGACAGGGAACACTGAAGCTTTCTTT. Translation gives CATSSPLTTGNTEAFF. The full variable domain, rest sourced from reference TRBV15 and TRBJ1-1, is DAMVIQNPRYQVTQFGKPVTLSCSQTLNHNVMYWYQQKSSQAPKLLFHYYDKDFNNEADTPDNFQSRRPNTSFCFLDIRSPGLGDTAMYLCATSSPLTTGNTEAFFGQGTRLTVV.

This clonotype has at least ten counts. The V call is TRBV15, the J call TRBJ1-2; D uncertain. The V end lost 1 base, the J end lost 9 bases, and 12 bases lay between the germline ends. The CDR3 length is 13 residues. CDR1 is LNHNV, CDR2 YYDKDF, per germline (reference sequence). DNA for the CDR3: TGTGCCACCAGCAGAGTGGGTGCTGTCCGCTACACCTTC. Its protein is CATSRVGAVRYTF.

The CDR3 coding sequence is TGTGCCAGCAGCCTAGCTTTTGGACAGGGAGGAGATGGCTACACCTTC. Amino acids: CASSLAFGQGGDGYTF. The chain combines TRBV5-6 with TRBJ1-2; 8 nucleotides agree with TRBD1. V lost 4 bases, J lost 6 bases, and 14 bases stayed unmatched. Germline values: CDR1 SGHDT, CDR2 YYEEEE. CDR3 length equals 16 residues.

The rearrangement joins TRBV2 to TRBJ1-5, with D possibly TRBD1 on 5 matching bases. From germline, CDR1 is SNHLY and CDR2 FYNNEI. The CDR3 is 12 residues long. V lost 7 bases to trimming and J lost 12 bases, with 16 bases between them. The CDR3 sequence is CASKGQDGYQHF. The CDR3 DNA reads as TGTGCCAGCAAGGGGCAGGACGGCTACCAGCATTTT.

A few counts support this clonotype. V usage is TRBV3-1 and J usage is TRBJ1-1; no reliable D call. The CDR3 is 12 amino acids. Germline V CDR1 and CDR2: LGHDT, YNNKEL (reference sequence). Trimming took 2 bases from V and 5 from J, leaving 6 bases between them. Here the CDR3 DNA reads TGTGCCAGCAGCCAAAGTCGAACTGAAGCTTTCTTT. Translation: CASSQSRTEAFF.

The chain links TRBV20-1 to TRBJ2-7, with 7 bases lining up with TRBD2. Germline CDR1 is DFQATT and CDR2 is SNEGSKA (reference sequence). The CDR3 covers 12 residues. The trim removed 3 bases at V and 6 bases at J, leaving 5 bases unmatched. Here the CDR3 DNA reads TGCAGTGCTAGGTGGTGGGAGGGCGAGCAGTACTTC. Translation: CSARWWEGEQYF.

This clonotype appeared a few times. The chain links TRBV18 to TRBJ2-7; possibly TRBD2 for D (6 bases). CDR3 length: 12 residues. Trimming removed 11 bases from V and 4 bases from J, with 15 bases in between. Germline values: CDR1 KGHSH, CDR2 LQKENI. The CDR3: CAASAAGYEQYF. The CDR3 DNA is TGTGCCGCGTCGGCGGCGGGATACGAGCAGTACTTC.

Comments on this clonotype: With a much larger clone just one base away, this may be a read error. This CDR3 is CASSRTGGVDYTF. The CDR3 bases are TGTGCCAGCAGTCGGACAGGGGGTGTAGACTACACCTTC. The rearrangement uses TRBV28 and TRBJ1-2; 10 nucleotides line up with TRBD1. V shed 5 bases, J shed 10 bases, and the junction held 7 bases outside the gene matches. CDR3 length equals 13 residues. CDR1 and CDR2 from the germline V gene are MDHEN and SYDVKM.

There are many counts of this clonotype. The chain combines TRBV5-4 with TRBJ2-7, with 8 positions matching TRBD1. After removal of 2 bases from V and 4 bases from J, the junction contained 8 bases not matched to a gene. Germline values: CDR1 SGHNT, CDR2 YYREEE (reference sequence). This CDR3 region has 15 residues. The CDR3 protein is CASSLDPGQGYEQYF. DNA for the CDR3: TGTGCCAGCAGCTTAGACCCAGGACAGGGTTACGAGCAGTACTTC.

This clonotype was counted many times. The chain uses TRBV5-4 and TRBJ1-1, with D perhaps matching TRBD1 (6 bases). Germline V gives CDR1 SGHNT, CDR2 YYREEE (reference sequence). The V gene lost 0 bases and the J gene lost 4 bases, with 13 bases spanning the gap. The CDR3 runs 15 residues. Here the CDR3 reads CASSLGPQGFTEAFF. The DNA of the CDR3 is TGTGCCAGCAGCTTGGGACCACAGGGTTTCACTGAAGCTTTCTTT.